The clone carrying this T cell receptor (beta chain) was counted a few times. The data stem from a study of blood T cell repertoires in COVID-19. Looking at the study overall: Samples representing acute and convalescent COVID-19 were sourced from the United States, Italy and Spain.

Under the authors' procedure: Estimation of nucleated cell counts was performed using reference gene primer amplification. This table comes from immunoSEQ multiplex PCR, and its TCRdb copy is limited to in-frame clones, with some not included. For V, J and clone size, that table is used; D and trimming come from the DNA. The sample contains about 82,000 clones, around four fifths of which appear only once. Germline V gene sequence: CDR1 SGHDT, CDR2 YYEEEE. CDR3 length equals 13 residues. V gave up 2 bases and J gave up 8 bases, with 8 bases separating them. This receptor was taken from a man at least 80 years old with active or convalescent COVID-19. The chain links TRBV5-6 to TRBJ1-6; D ambiguous. Input material: peripheral blood. CDR3 region: CASSLSPDSPLHF. CDR3 nucleotide sequence: TGTGCCAGCAGCTTATCCCCGGATTCACCCCTCCACTTT.